This is a list of T cell receptor beta chains from one sample in a study of blood T cell repertoires in COVID-19. The data were produced by immunoSEQ multiplex PCR, yet TCRdb's version contains in-frame clones alone and is incomplete. The sample contains roughly 280,000 clones, just under 90% of which appear only once. The source material was PBMCs or T cells enriched from blood (not recorded which). These receptors all come from a woman aged 60-75 years who had recovered from COVID-19. CDR3s include the opening cysteine and the closing phenylalanine or tryptophan. The D gene is left open where the match is weak.

J gene: TRBJ2-7
D gene: .
V gene: TRBV4-1
CDR3 protein: CASSQVSGFVQYF

J gene: TRBJ2-2
D gene: TRBD2
V gene: TRBV27
CDR3 protein: CASSFLGRGDTGELFF

J gene: TRBJ1-5
D gene: TRBD1
V gene: TRBV28
CDR3 protein: CASSLLAGGLPQHF

J gene: TRBJ1-1
D gene: .
V gene: TRBV5-1
CDR3 protein: CASSLLPGDTEAFF

J gene: TRBJ1-2
D gene: .
V gene: TRBV28
CDR3 protein: CATSGTHEVYGYTF

J gene: TRBJ1-2
D gene: .
V gene: TRBV3-1/TRBV3-2
CDR3 protein: CASSHAREVHYGYTF

J gene: TRBJ1-6
D gene: .
V gene: TRBV14
CDR3 protein: CASSQGLSNSPLHF

J gene: TRBJ1-1
D gene: .
V gene: TRBV18
CDR3 protein: CASSPSITRAFDTEAFF

J gene: TRBJ1-1
D gene: .
V gene: TRBV20-1
CDR3 protein: CSASRGTNTEAFF

J gene: TRBJ2-7
D gene: .
V gene: TRBV28
CDR3 protein: CASSLESQGQYF

J gene: TRBJ1-5
D gene: .
V gene: TRBV2
CDR3 protein: CASSDRGHAFLPQHF

J gene: TRBJ1-1
D gene: .
V gene: TRBV4-1
CDR3 protein: CASSQWGGTEAFF

J gene: TRBJ2-1
D gene: .
V gene: TRBV7-3
CDR3 protein: CASSLMGTSEQFF

J gene: TRBJ2-7
D gene: TRBD2
V gene: TRBV5-1
CDR3 protein: CASSLELAGGPYEQYF

J gene: TRBJ1-2
D gene: .
V gene: TRBV9
CDR3 protein: CASSPRWREDYGYTF

J gene: TRBJ2-3
D gene: TRBD2
V gene: TRBV24-1
CDR3 protein: CATSDRSRTSGSSDTQYF

J gene: TRBJ2-1
D gene: .
V gene: TRBV4-1
CDR3 protein: CASSQDMGRSSYNEQFF

J gene: TRBJ1-5
D gene: TRBD1
V gene: TRBV19
CDR3 protein: CASSHQGAGQPQHF

J gene: TRBJ1-2
D gene: .
V gene: TRBV4-1
CDR3 protein: CASSPPQYTNYGYTF

J gene: TRBJ1-6
D gene: TRBD1
V gene: TRBV7-6
CDR3 protein: CASSKGDRNSPLHF